Listed here are 21 T cell receptor beta chains from one sample, sequenced in a study of beta chain features in type 1 diabetes. General study points: Among patients with Type 1 diabetes, TCRB CDR3s were moderately but significantly shorter in every one of the four CD4+ subsets.

What was sequenced were expressed TCRB transcripts, since all of the isolated RNA had been reverse transcribed. Only in-frame clones appear in the TCRdb table, and some are missing; sequencing was by immunoSEQ multiplex PCR. Of about 160,000 clones listed, over 6% are singletons. Their cognate antigens are unknown. The sequencing input was central memory CD4+ T cells from blood. These receptors were obtained from a man between 18 and 35 years old with type 1 diabetes.

This clone was counted between two and nine times. This chain links TRBV5-1 with TRBJ2-1; 8 bases fit TRBD2. J was trimmed by 2 bases and V by 2 bases; bases with no gene match: 6. In germline, CDR1 is SGHRS, CDR2 YFSETQ. CDR3 size: 16 residues. The CDR3 region has the DNA TGCGCCAGCAGCTTTGGGCGGGGGGCGGCCTACAATGAGCAGTTCTTC. The encoded protein is CASSFGRGAAYNEQFF.

To note about this clone: Other DNA sequences in the sample encode the same CDR3. This chain connects TRBV6-5 to TRBJ1-1, with TRBD1 matching over 8 bases. The CDR3 contains 15 residues. Trimming cost V 5 bases and J 0 bases; bases outside gene matches: 5. Germline assignment: CDR1 MNHEY and CDR2 SVGAGI. The CDR3 reads CASSPGQDLNTEAFF. CDR3 nucleotides: TGTGCCAGCAGTCCGGGACAGGACTTGAACACTGAAGCTTTCTTT.

The chain joins TRBV7-9 to TRBJ1-1; D possibly corresponds to TRBD1 (6 bases). CDR1 and CDR2 (germline): SEHNR, FQNEAQ (reference sequence). The CDR3 covers 15 residues. With 2 bases removed from V and 6 bases from J, the gap between germline ends came to 16 bases. The CDR3 DNA reads TGTGCCAGCAGCTTAATAGTAAGCAGGGGAGCTGAAGCTTTCTTT. Protein product: CASSLIVSRGAEAFF.

CDR3 sequence reads: CASSLVSGSGEQYF. The CDR3 region has the DNA TGCGCCAGCAGCTTGGTCAGCGGGAGTGGGGAGCAGTACTTC. The V gene is TRBV5-1, the J gene TRBJ2-7, with 8 bases lining up with TRBD2. CDR1 and CDR2 (germline): SGHRS, YFSETQ. This CDR3 spans 14 amino acids. The V segment lost 0 bases and the J segment 7 bases; nucleotides outside the gene matches: 6.

Only a few counts were recorded for this clone. J is TRBJ2-1 and V is TRBV10-3, with TRBD1 matching 9 bases. The V segment lost 10 bases and the J segment 5 bases; nucleotides outside the gene matches: 15. This CDR3 comprises 16 residues. Germline V gene lookup returns CDR1 ENHRY and CDR2 SYGVKD. For the CDR3, the DNA is TGTGCCACGGACAACAGGGGGCTAGACGGAAACAATGAGCAGTTCTTC. Amino acid sequence: CATDNRGLDGNNEQFF.

The rearrangement joins TRBV20-1 to TRBJ1-5; the D gene is possibly TRBD1 (5 bases). Trimming cost V 5 bases and J 11 bases, with 13 bases left between them. Germline V CDR1 and CDR2: DFQATT, SNEGSKA (reference sequence). The CDR3 totals 11 residues. As DNA, the CDR3 is TGCAGTGCTCAAAATATAGGGGCCCAGCATTTT. As protein: CSAQNIGAQHF.

This clone came up a few times. The V and J genes are TRBV30 and TRBJ1-1, with D perhaps TRBD1 (6 bases). There are 14 residues in the CDR3. Trimming took 5 bases from V and 8 from J, leaving 21 bases between them. The V gene's germline CDR1 is GTSNPN and CDR2 SVGIG (reference sequence). CDR3 in amino acids: CAWGRDGRGPEAFF. CDR3 nucleotide sequence: TGTGCCTGGGGCCGGGATGGCAGGGGACCCGAAGCTTTCTTT.

The gene calls are TRBV5-6 and TRBJ2-3, with 11 bases aligning to TRBD2. With V trimmed by 3 bases and J by 2 bases, 8 bases remained unmatched. Per germline, CDR1 SGHDT and CDR2 YYEEEE. CDR3 length: 17 amino acids. CDR3 nucleotide sequence: TGTGCCAGCAGCTCCCTCACGACTAGCGGGGTCACAGATACGCAGTATTTT. Translation: CASSSLTTSGVTDTQYF.

The chain employs TRBV2 and TRBJ2-1; a weak D match, TRBD2 (6 bases). CDR1 SNHLY and CDR2 FYNNEI come from the germline V gene. Trimming took off 2 bases at V and 1 base at J, with 9 bases between the two ends. CDR3 length: 15 residues. Here the CDR3 reads CASSEPGRSYNEQFF. Written as DNA, the CDR3 is TGTGCCAGCAGTGAACCCGGGAGATCCTACAATGAGCAGTTCTTC.

The chain joins TRBV5-1 to TRBJ2-3; D is undetermined. Germline CDR1 reads SGHRS; CDR2 reads YFSETQ. The length of the CDR3 is 15 residues. With 8 bases removed from V and 2 bases from J, the gap between germline ends came to 18 bases. Here the CDR3 DNA reads TGCGCCAGTGACCTAGGTCCACCAAACACAGATACGCAGTATTTT. Translation gives CASDLGPPNTDTQYF.

This chain uses TRBV18 with TRBJ1-1; 8 nucleotides line up with TRBD1. V lost 6 bases, J lost 0 bases, and 6 bases stayed unmatched. Germline CDR1 is KGHSH and CDR2 is LQKENI. This CDR3 has 15 residues. The CDR3 bases are TGTGCCAGCTCTCTACCACAGGGGGTGAACACTGAAGCTTTCTTT. Translation: CASSLPQGVNTEAFF.

This clone was detected only a few times. V usage is TRBV7-2 and J usage is TRBJ2-7; 9 positions agree with TRBD1. The CDR3 totals 14 residues. CDR1 is SGHTA, CDR2 FQGNSA, per germline. V was pared by 0 bases and J by 6 bases, with 3 bases of the junction left unmatched. The CDR3 here is CASSLAGQGTEQYF. CDR3 nucleotides: TGTGCCAGCAGCTTAGCGGGACAGGGTACCGAGCAGTACTTC. Combining the CDR3 with reference TRBV7-2 and TRBJ2-7 gives the whole variable domain GAGVSQSPSNKVTEKGKDVELRCDPISGHTALYWYRQSLGQGLEFLIYFQGNSAPDKSGLPSDRFSAERTGGSVSTLTIQRTQQEDSAVYLCASSLAGQGTEQYFGPGTRLTVT.

The rearrangement links TRBV5-5 to TRBJ2-5; 12 bases map to TRBD1. CDR3 length equals 16 residues. Per the germline V gene, CDR1 is SGHKS and CDR2 is YYEKEE (reference sequence). Unmatched junction bases numbered 3, after V lost 0 bases and J lost 3 bases. The CDR3 DNA sequence: TGTGCCAGCAGCTTGGCCGGGACAGGGGGCAAAGAGACCCAGTACTTC. Translating it yields CASSLAGTGGKETQYF.

The CDR3 reads CASSSGTSLYEQYF. DNA for the CDR3: TGTGCCAGCAGCTCCGGGACTAGTCTCTACGAGCAGTACTTC. This chain links TRBV5-4 with TRBJ2-7, with TRBD2 matching over 8 bases. Germline lookup yields CDR1 SGHNT and CDR2 YYREEE (reference sequence). The V segment lost 3 bases and the J segment 3 bases; nucleotides outside the gene matches: 5. CDR3 length equals 14 residues.

This clone was seen ten or more times. A read error may account for a junction end that differs from germline. This chain joins TRBV30 and TRBJ2-5; D is possibly TRBD2 (5 bases). Germline lookup yields CDR1 GTSNPN and CDR2 SVGIG (reference sequence). The CDR3 is 10 amino acids. For the CDR3, the DNA is TGTGCCTGGAGTTCCAAGCGGTTTAACTTC. The encoded protein is CAWSSKRFNF.

The rearrangement joins TRBV5-1 to TRBJ2-3, with 8 bases that match TRBD2. The CDR3 totals 16 residues. Losses at the gene ends were 1 base for V and 3 bases for J; bases not matched to a gene: 7. In germline, CDR1 is SGHRS, CDR2 YFSETQ. This chain's CDR3 is CASSLNAGGGTDTQYF. The CDR3 bases are TGCGCCAGCAGCTTGAACGCGGGAGGCGGGACAGATACGCAGTATTTT.

This sequence joins TRBV6-1 and TRBJ2-7, with 12 bases lining up with TRBD1. There are 16 residues in the CDR3. The trim removed 2 bases at V and 5 bases at J, leaving 7 bases unmatched. CDR1 MNHNS and CDR2 SASEGT come from the germline V gene. CDR3 in amino acids: CASSEQPGQGAHEQYF. CDR3 bases: TGTGCCAGCAGTGAACAACCGGGACAGGGGGCTCACGAGCAGTACTTC.

In its sample, this clone was seen a few times. This chain connects TRBV6-1 to TRBJ1-5; 8 bases are a match to TRBD1. This CDR3 comprises 14 residues. Trimming took 6 bases from V and 4 from J; bases not matched to a gene: 5. Germline assignment: CDR1 MNHNS and CDR2 SASEGT. The CDR3 nucleotides are TGTGCCAGCAGCCGGACAGGGATAAATCAGCCCCAGCATTTT. Protein product: CASSRTGINQPQHF.

This sequence joins TRBV10-2 and TRBJ2-5; no clear D gene. The CDR3 covers 11 residues. V lost 3 bases and J 5 bases, leaving 4 bases between the germline ends. CDR1 and CDR2 (germline): WSHSY, SAAADI. In nucleotides, the CDR3 is TGCGCCAGCAGTGATGAGGAGACCCAGTACTTC. This encodes CASSDEETQYF.

The CDR3 nucleotides read TGTGCCAGCAAGGTTAGCGGGGGTACGACCCAGTACTTC. Residues: CASKVSGGTTQYF. This sequence joins TRBV27 and TRBJ2-5; 9 bases fit TRBD2. CDR1 and CDR2 from the germline V gene are MNHEY and SMNVEV (reference sequence). V trimming: 7 bases; J trimming: 7 bases; junction bases outside the gene matches: 7. The CDR3 is 13 residues long.

This clone showed up just a few times. The chain carries TRBV30 and TRBJ2-1; 16 bases agree with TRBD2. Germline V lookup: CDR1 GTSNPN, CDR2 SVGIG (reference sequence). After removal of 1 base from V and 10 bases from J, the junction contained 10 bases not matched to a gene. The CDR3 loop spans 17 amino acids. The CDR3: CAWSEGLAGGQGKEQFF. The CDR3 DNA reads as TGTGCCTGGAGTGAGGGACTAGCGGGGGGGCAAGGGAAGGAGCAGTTCTTC. Together with reference TRBV30 and TRBJ2-1, the CDR3 gives the full variable domain: SQTIHQWPATLVQPVGSPLSLECTVEGTSNPNLYWYRQAAGRGLQLLFYSVGIGQISSEVPQNLSASRPQDRQFILSSKKLLLSDSGFYLCAWSEGLAGGQGKEQFFGPGTRLTVL.